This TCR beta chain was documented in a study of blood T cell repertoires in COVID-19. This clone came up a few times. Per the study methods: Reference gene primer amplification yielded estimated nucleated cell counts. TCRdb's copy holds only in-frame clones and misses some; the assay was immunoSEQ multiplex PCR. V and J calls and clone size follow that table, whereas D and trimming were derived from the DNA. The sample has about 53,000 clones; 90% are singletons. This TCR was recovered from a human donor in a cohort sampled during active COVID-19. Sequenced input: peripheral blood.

Here the CDR3 DNA reads TGCGCCAGCAGCTTGGGTAGGGGAAGCTATGGCTACACCTTC. This codes for CASSLGRGSYGYTF. The gene calls are TRBV5-1 and TRBJ1-2; a possible D gene is TRBD1 (5 bases). Trimming took 0 bases from V and 4 from J, leaving 10 bases between them. Germline CDR1 SGHRS, CDR2 YFSETQ. There are 14 residues in the CDR3.